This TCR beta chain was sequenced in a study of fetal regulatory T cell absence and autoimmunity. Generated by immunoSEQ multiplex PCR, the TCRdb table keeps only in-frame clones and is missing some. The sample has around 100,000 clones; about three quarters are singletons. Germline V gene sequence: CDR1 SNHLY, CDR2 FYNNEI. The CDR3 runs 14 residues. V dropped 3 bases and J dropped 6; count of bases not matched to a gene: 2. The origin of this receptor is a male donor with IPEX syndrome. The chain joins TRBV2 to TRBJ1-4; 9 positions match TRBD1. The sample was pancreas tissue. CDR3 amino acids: CASSETGGDEKLFF. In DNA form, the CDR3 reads TGTGCCAGCAGTGAGACAGGGGGGGATGAAAAACTGTTTTTT.